The 17 T cell receptor beta chains below all came from one sample that was sequenced in a study of somatic mutations in cytotoxic T cells in rheumatoid arthritis. Produced via immunoSEQ multiplex PCR; TCRdb's table is partial and in-frame only. The table has about 16,000 clones, 77% seen once. The sequenced material came from CD8+ T cells sorted from blood. These receptors were obtained from an adult with rheumatoid arthritis.

This clone has only a few counts. The rearrangement uses TRBV7-9 and TRBJ2-3, with 10 bases fitting TRBD2. This CDR3 has 14 amino acids. After removal of 0 bases from V and 11 bases from J, the junction contained 5 bases not matched to a gene. Germline V lookup: CDR1 SEHNR, CDR2 FQNEAQ (reference sequence). CDR3 bases: TGTGCCAGCAGCTTAGCGGACGGGACTAGCGAGCAGTATTTT. It codes for CASSLADGTSEQYF. The full variable domain, with the rest looked up from reference TRBV7-9 and TRBJ2-3, is DTGVSQNPRHKITKRGQNVTFRCDPISEHNRLYWYRQTLGQGPEFLTYFQNEAQLEKSRLLSDRFSAERPKGSFSTLEIQRTEQGDSAMYLCASSLADGTSEQYFGPGTRLTVL.

In its sample, this clone ranks as medium-sized. The chain has TRBV6-4 and TRBJ1-6; D perhaps matches TRBD1 (5 bases). Germline-derived CDR1 and CDR2 are MRHNA and SNTAGT. The CDR3 totals 15 residues. Trimming stripped 2 bases from V and 9 bases from J, with 14 bases between. CDR3 coding DNA: TGTGCCAGCAGTGACGGGGCAGCAGTAACTTCACCCCTCCACTTT. Protein sequence: CASSDGAAVTSPLHF.

The gene calls are TRBV5-4 and TRBJ2-3; possible D gene TRBD2, 7 bases. Germline CDR1 reads SGHNT; CDR2 reads YYREEE (reference sequence). The CDR3 length is 16 residues. V was trimmed by 0 bases and J by 6 bases, leaving 17 bases between them. CDR3 amino acids: CASSLVAGAIRDTQYF. The CDR3 bases are TGTGCCAGCAGCTTGGTCGCGGGGGCCATCAGGGATACGCAGTATTTT.

The rearrangement uses TRBV7-6 and TRBJ2-1; 7 positions agree with TRBD1. CDR3 length equals 15 residues. The V segment lost 4 bases and the J segment 4 bases; nucleotides outside the gene matches: 7. Germline CDR1 and CDR2: SGHVS and FNYEAQ. CDR3 residues: CASSSEDRPYNEQFF. The CDR3 coding sequence is TGTGCCAGCAGCTCCGAGGACAGGCCATACAATGAGCAGTTCTTC.

The rearrangement links TRBV7-6 to TRBJ2-7; 7 bases match TRBD2. The CDR3 loop spans 13 amino acids. Germline CDR1 and CDR2: SGHVS and FNYEAQ. The junction had 7 bases not matched to a gene; V was cut back by 7 bases and J by 4 bases. The CDR3 coding sequence is TGTGCCAGCATCTCACTGGGGGGGTACGAGCAGTACTTC. Protein product: CASISLGGYEQYF.

The count of this clone is one. J is TRBJ1-1 and V is TRBV19; a possible D gene is TRBD1 (6 bases). The germline CDR1 and CDR2 sequences are LNHDA and SQIVND (reference sequence). The germline V and J ends were trimmed by 9 bases and 2 bases, with 16 bases remaining between them. This CDR3 region has 14 residues. CDR3 in DNA: TGTGCCAGCAAGTTTTCAGGGGTTAACACTGAAGCTTTCTTT. Its translation: CASKFSGVNTEAFF. Drawing the rest from reference TRBV19 and TRBJ1-1, the complete variable domain is DGGITQSPKYLFRKEGQNVTLSCEQNLNHDAMYWYRQDPGQGLRLIYYSQIVNDFQKGDIAEGYSVSREKKESFPLTVTSAQKNPTAFYLCASKFSGVNTEAFFGQGTRLTVV.

The chain carries TRBV6-1 and TRBJ1-3; D possibly corresponds to TRBD1 (5 bases). The germline V gene has CDR1 MNHNS and CDR2 SASEGT. This CDR3 spans 12 amino acids. Trimming removed 7 bases from V and 4 bases from J, with 8 bases in between. CDR3 region: CASTAGGNTIYF. The CDR3 bases are TGTGCCAGCACAGCAGGGGGAAACACCATATATTTT.

The rearrangement links TRBV7-6 to TRBJ2-1; 12 bases are a match to TRBD2. CDR3 size: 15 residues. The V gene end was trimmed by 2 bases and the J gene end by 4 bases; junction bases not matched to a gene: 0. In germline, CDR1 is SGHVS, CDR2 FNYEAQ. The CDR3 reads CASSLTSGGYNEQFF. The CDR3 DNA reads TGTGCCAGCAGCTTAACTAGCGGGGGGTACAATGAGCAGTTCTTC.

This clone occurred a few times. CDR3 amino acids: CASSGLGGAETQYF. The CDR3 DNA reads TGTGCCAGCAGTGGATTGGGGGGGGCAGAGACCCAGTACTTC. The V gene is TRBV6-6, the J gene TRBJ2-5; tentatively, D is TRBD2 (7 bases). The CDR3 runs 14 residues. V dropped 5 bases and J dropped 4 bases, with 14 bases sitting between them. The germline CDR1 and CDR2 sequences are MNHNY and SVGAGI (reference sequence).

The rearrangement links TRBV19 to TRBJ2-5; 7 nucleotides agree with TRBD1. Unmatched junction bases numbered 7, after V lost 4 bases and J lost 2 bases. Germline V lookup: CDR1 LNHDA, CDR2 SQIVND (reference sequence). This CDR3 is built from 15 residues. CDR3 residues: CASSTWTGPQETQYF. For the CDR3, the DNA is TGTGCCAGTAGTACTTGGACAGGACCTCAAGAGACCCAGTACTTC.

This rearrangement joins TRBV9 to TRBJ2-6; 7 bases fit TRBD1. V trimming: 4 bases; J trimming: 2 bases; junction bases outside the gene matches: 3. Germline V gene sequence: CDR1 SGDLS, CDR2 YYNGEE. CDR3 length equals 15 residues. CDR3 region: CASSKQGTGANVLTF. Here the CDR3 DNA reads TGTGCCAGCAGCAAACAGGGGACTGGGGCCAACGTCCTGACTTTC.

The chain links TRBV10-3 to TRBJ2-1; TRBD1 might be the D (5 bases). Germline V CDR1 and CDR2: ENHRY, SYGVKD. Between the trimmed V and J ends, which lost 0 bases and 2 bases, there was a span of 11 bases. The CDR3 has 16 amino acids. CDR3 loop: CAISESMAGTYNEQFF. CDR3 DNA: TGTGCCATCAGTGAGTCGATGGCAGGGACCTACAATGAGCAGTTCTTC.

This clone was recorded a few times. This sequence joins TRBV4-2 and TRBJ1-2; tentatively, D is TRBD1 (5 bases). This CDR3 has 13 residues. V was clipped by 2 bases and J by 2 bases, with 6 bases between them. Germline V CDR1 and CDR2: LGHNA, YNFKEQ. CDR3 region: CASSQTGNYGYTF. CDR3 coding DNA: TGTGCCAGCAGCCAAACAGGAAACTATGGCTACACCTTC.

The chain recombines TRBV30 with TRBJ1-3; D is undetermined. The CDR3 runs 17 residues. Germline CDR1 GTSNPN, CDR2 SVGIG (reference sequence). V lost 0 bases and J lost 0, with 15 bases in between. CDR3 region: CAWSVRALTPSGNTIYF. The CDR3 region has the DNA TGTGCCTGGAGTGTTCGGGCACTTACCCCCTCTGGAAACACCATATATTTT.

V gene TRBV2 combines with J gene TRBJ2-5; TRBD2 matches at 9 bases. The better agreement between TRBJ2-7 and the DNA end casts doubt on the J call. The germline gives CDR1 SNHLY, CDR2 FYNNEI. The CDR3 sequence is 15 residues long. The CDR3 is CASSERLAGLYEQYF. CDR3 bases: TGTGCCAGCAGTGAACGGCTAGCGGGACTCTACGAGCAGTACTTC.

The V gene is TRBV11-2, the J gene TRBJ2-7; D may be TRBD1 or TRBD2 (5 bases each). The CDR3 has 15 amino acids. V dropped 2 bases and J dropped 5 bases, with 16 bases sitting between them. Germline CDR1 SGHAT, CDR2 FQNNGV. The CDR3 sequence is CASSLSGSWGNEQYF. CDR3 DNA: TGTGCCAGCAGCTTAAGTGGAAGTTGGGGGAACGAGCAGTACTTC.

CDR3 bases: TGTGCCAGCAGCACTAGCGGGGGGGACAATGAGCAGTTCTTC. The encoded protein is CASSTSGGDNEQFF. The chain uses TRBV7-3 and TRBJ2-1; 13 bases line up with TRBD2. The ends lost 5 bases at V and 5 bases at J; junction bases unmatched: 0. Germline V gene sequence: CDR1 SGHTA, CDR2 FQGTGA. This CDR3 is 14 amino acids long.